Sequencing of this T cell receptor (beta chain) was carried out in a study of blood T cell repertoires in COVID-19. For the study at large: Acute-phase and convalescent COVID-19 samples originated in the United States, Italy and Spain. Sources were T cells, B-cell-depleted T cells, or PBMCs; the material itself was cDNA or gDNA.

As processed by the authors: Estimates of nucleated cell counts were drawn from the amplification of reference gene primers. Libraries were prepared by immunoSEQ multiplex PCR; TCRdb keeps only in-frame clonotypes and omits some of them. V, J and clone size are taken as reported in that table, and D and trimming were inferred from the DNA itself. The sample lists fewer than 250,000 clones, roughly nine tenths occurring once. V lost 4 bases and J lost 0, with 11 bases in between. The CDR3 is 14 residues long. Germline lookup yields CDR1 SGDLS and CDR2 YYNGEE. The source is a man aged 35-49 years with acute or convalescent COVID-19. Sequenced sample: peripheral blood. V usage is TRBV9 and J usage is TRBJ2-7; a weak D match, TRBD1 (6 bases). CDR3 DNA: TGTGCCAGCAGCTATTGGGACAACTCCTACGAGCAGTACTTC. Translation: CASSYWDNSYEQYF.